This TCR beta chain was recovered during a study of cytomegalovirus exposure and HLA in healthy donors. PCR used 60 Vbeta primers and 13 Jbeta primers. Profiling relied on immunoSEQ multiplex PCR, and the TCRdb table lists in-frame clones only, not all of them. The sample includes 200,000 to 250,000 clones, approximately 80% of them seen just once. This clone was found once. Antigen specificity is unknown. Overall study results and limits: Presence/absence comparisons presumed near-even sequencing depth among donors. The productive fraction for most TCR beta V segments was about 90% or about 30% in an earlier analysis. Most CMV-associated TCR beta chains were later found to appear HLA-restricted.

This TCR was sampled from a man aged 30 to 39 in good health and CMV-seronegative. Sequenced material: PBMCs.

The CDR3 nucleotides read TGTGCCAGCAGTTTGTGGTGGCAGGGGAGATTGACTGAAGCTTTCTTT. As protein: CASSLWWQGRLTEAFF. The chain joins TRBV28 to TRBJ1-1, with D tentatively TRBD1 (6 bases). The CDR3 is made up of 16 amino acids. The germline CDR1 and CDR2 sequences are MDHEN and SYDVKM. V was pared by 3 bases and J by 5 bases, with 19 bases between. The full variable domain, with the rest looked up from reference TRBV28 and TRBJ1-1, is DVKVTQSSRYLVKRTGEKVFLECVQDMDHENMFWYRQDPGLGLRLIYFSYDVKMKEKGDIPEGYSVSREKKERFSLILESASTNQTSMYLCASSLWWQGRLTEAFFGQGTRLTVV.